Listed below are T cell receptor beta chains from one sample, sequenced in a study of blood T cell repertoires in COVID-19. Sequencing used immunoSEQ multiplex PCR; TCRdb keeps in-frame clones, though not all of them. The sample carries 250,000 to 350,000 clones, 65% to 85% recorded once. The specimen was peripheral blood. The receptors were gathered from a person aged 70 to 79 with COVID-19, enrolled during active disease. The conserved cysteine and the conserved F or W are not part of the CDR3 here.

v_call: TRBV7-2; j_call: TRBJ2-4; cdr3_length: 12; cdr3_aa: ASSLVRQAGIQY
v_call: TRBV28; j_call: TRBJ2-5; cdr3_length: 13; cdr3_aa: ASSRRTGGMETQY
v_call: TRBV6-5; j_call: TRBJ2-2; cdr3_length: 9; cdr3_aa: ASSQTGELF
v_call: TRBV7-9; j_call: TRBJ2-1; cdr3_length: 15; cdr3_aa: ASRTLSGRALYNEQF
v_call: TRBV27; j_call: TRBJ1-3; cdr3_length: 13; cdr3_aa: ASSLSSGNGNTIY
v_call: TRBV27; j_call: TRBJ2-7; cdr3_length: 12; cdr3_aa: ASSFSDRVYEQY
v_call: TRBV13; j_call: TRBJ1-2; cdr3_length: 12; cdr3_aa: ASSSTGTDYGYT
v_call: TRBV2; j_call: TRBJ2-1; cdr3_length: 15; cdr3_aa: ASSEGGASGRGNEQF
v_call: TRBV14; j_call: TRBJ2-4; cdr3_length: 11; cdr3_aa: ASSQNRKNIQY
v_call: TRBV6-5; j_call: TRBJ1-6; cdr3_length: 13; cdr3_aa: ASSTMTGRDSPLH
v_call: TRBV19; j_call: TRBJ2-4; cdr3_length: 14; cdr3_aa: ASSLGTVLAKNIQY
v_call: TRBV5-1; j_call: TRBJ2-7; cdr3_length: 13; cdr3_aa: ASSLGSGESYEQY
v_call: TRBV6-5; j_call: TRBJ1-6; cdr3_length: 12; cdr3_aa: AIGEHLYNSPLH
v_call: TRBV4-1; j_call: TRBJ2-7; cdr3_length: 15; cdr3_aa: ASSQVSSSGRAYEQY
v_call: TRBV20-1; j_call: TRBJ1-2; cdr3_length: 9; cdr3_aa: SARVGGGYT
v_call: TRBV28; j_call: TRBJ2-3; cdr3_length: 13; cdr3_aa: ASSLVGVNTDTQY
v_call: TRBV6-6; j_call: TRBJ1-5; cdr3_length: 12; cdr3_aa: ASSLEVRNQPQH
v_call: TRBV28; j_call: TRBJ1-4; cdr3_length: 11; cdr3_aa: ASSLGGAEKLF
v_call: TRBV4-1; j_call: TRBJ1-5; cdr3_length: 13; cdr3_aa: ASSREGQSNQPQH
v_call: TRBV5-1; j_call: TRBJ1-2; cdr3_length: 13; cdr3_aa: ASSLDHGGNYGYT
v_call: TRBV28; j_call: TRBJ1-1; cdr3_length: 10; cdr3_aa: ASSLSYTEAF
v_call: TRBV12-3/TRBV12-4; j_call: TRBJ1-2; cdr3_length: 10; cdr3_aa: ASAGRILEGT
v_call: TRBV10-3; j_call: TRBJ1-2; cdr3_length: 14; cdr3_aa: ATQVGRGGTISGYT
v_call: TRBV7-9; j_call: TRBJ2-3; cdr3_length: 9; cdr3_aa: ASSLASPGS
v_call: TRBV9; j_call: TRBJ2-1; cdr3_length: 12; cdr3_aa: ASSASLRTIEQF
v_call: TRBV7-9; j_call: TRBJ1-6; cdr3_length: 12; cdr3_aa: ASSWDRVNSPLH
v_call: TRBV6-5; j_call: TRBJ1-4; cdr3_length: 12; cdr3_aa: ASGGTGANEKLF
v_call: TRBV5-6; j_call: TRBJ2-7; cdr3_length: 13; cdr3_aa: ASSSLKTGIYEQY
v_call: TRBV19; j_call: TRBJ2-1; cdr3_length: 13; cdr3_aa: ASRPMTLAYNEQF
v_call: TRBV24-1; j_call: TRBJ2-7; cdr3_length: 11; cdr3_aa: ATSQGNFYEQY
v_call: TRBV6-5; j_call: TRBJ1-6; cdr3_length: 11; cdr3_aa: ASSYSGNSPLH
v_call: TRBV18; j_call: TRBJ2-5; cdr3_length: 12; cdr3_aa: ASSPRTSGGGQY
v_call: TRBV7-8; j_call: TRBJ2-5; cdr3_length: 14; cdr3_aa: ASSLGTSGSIETQY
v_call: TRBV3-1/TRBV3-2; j_call: TRBJ1-2; cdr3_length: 13; cdr3_aa: ASSQTGTLSYGYT
v_call: TRBV12-3/TRBV12-4; j_call: TRBJ1-2; cdr3_length: 8; cdr3_aa: ASSFNGYT
v_call: TRBV27; j_call: TRBJ1-5; cdr3_length: 14; cdr3_aa: ASSLLGQAGNQPQH
v_call: TRBV10-3; j_call: TRBJ2-3; cdr3_length: 12; cdr3_aa: AASEGLGTDTQY
v_call: TRBV6-2/TRBV6-3; j_call: TRBJ2-1; cdr3_length: 16; cdr3_aa: ASSSNPLLADAEDEQF
v_call: TRBV29-1; j_call: TRBJ1-6; cdr3_length: 11; cdr3_aa: SASGTGYESLH
v_call: TRBV2; j_call: TRBJ2-7; cdr3_length: 13; cdr3_aa: ASSGGRGTGDEQY
v_call: TRBV19; j_call: TRBJ2-1; cdr3_length: 13; cdr3_aa: ASSMRELSYNEQF
v_call: TRBV7-7; j_call: TRBJ2-5; cdr3_length: 12; cdr3_aa: ASSDRGNQETQY
v_call: TRBV5-4; j_call: TRBJ1-4; cdr3_length: 11; cdr3_aa: ASGVQGNEKLF
v_call: TRBV28; j_call: TRBJ1-2; cdr3_length: 12; cdr3_aa: ASSSDPPSYGYT
v_call: TRBV19; j_call: TRBJ2-3; cdr3_length: 12; cdr3_aa: ASTPRAGTDTQY
v_call: TRBV3-1/TRBV3-2; j_call: TRBJ2-7; cdr3_length: 13; cdr3_aa: ASSPGHRFTYEQY
v_call: TRBV28; j_call: TRBJ1-5; cdr3_length: 12; cdr3_aa: ASRSSQTYQPQH
v_call: TRBV10-3; j_call: TRBJ1-1; cdr3_length: 12; cdr3_aa: ATAGPRGHTEAF
v_call: TRBV9; j_call: TRBJ2-3; cdr3_length: 13; cdr3_aa: ASSVDPPSTDTQY
v_call: TRBV4-3; j_call: TRBJ2-2; cdr3_length: 18; cdr3_aa: ASSLTLVVAGQANTGELF
v_call: TRBV20-1; j_call: TRBJ2-7; cdr3_length: 13; cdr3_aa: SASALLAGRDEQY
v_call: TRBV4-3; j_call: TRBJ1-1; cdr3_length: 16; cdr3_aa: ASSQDTSGQFANTEAF